This T cell receptor beta chain was profiled in a study of molecular identifiers for immune sequencing clone quantification (dated by TCRdb to 2017 to 2018). Describing the broader study: For a replicate experiment, RNA from approximately 20,000 or 100,000 naive CD8 T cells was divided into five aliquots, of which four were sequenced. The study was a methods study using CD8 T cells to benchmark molecular-identifier clustering-based TCR repertoire sequencing (MIDCIRS) and TCR RNA copy counting.

Libraries of naive CD8 T cells were built from approximately 20,000 to 980,000 sorted cells, with 10%, 30% or 50% of the purified RNA used. On a BD FACSAria II, naive CD8 T cells were FACS-sorted as CD8+CD4-CCR7+CD45RA+ and collected into RLT Plus buffer. Detection sensitivity was tested by spiking Jurkat RNA equal to some 10 TCR copies' worth into samples containing 20,000-1,000,000 naive CD8 T cells. Enrichment of CD8 T cells was done with RosetteSep CD8+ T Cell Enrichment Cocktail plus Ficoll-Paque, and ACK red cell lysis came afterward. The CDR3, cysteine through phenylalanine, is 16 amino acids long. Only CDR3 DNA is held: 48 bases, read in frame from base 1. For CDR1 and CDR2, the germline V gene (reference sequence) lists SEHNR and FQNEAQ. Overall study outcomes, separate from this receptor: Clones above 20 RNA copies held over 98% of molecules in CMV-specific effector cells but under 1% in naive cells. When barcode sub-clustering was omitted, TCR diversity was inflated by chimeric consensus sequences, with chimeras reaching as high as 47%. Spiked-in Jurkat TCR RNA equal to a single cell's worth was reported to be detectable even within 1,100,000 naive CD8 T cells. Identical TCR molecules sharing a barcode could cause highly expanded clone sizes to be underestimated. The naive libraries included spiked-in Jurkat TCR RNA (roughly ten copies' worth), and this Jurkat TCR RNA is not part of the donor repertoire. Modeling indicated about 3 TCR RNA copies recovered per cell, compared with 7.5 to 10 by digital PCR, which implies a capture efficiency of approximately 30%.

Libraries were constructed by PCR. Sequenced using an Illumina HiSeq 4000. Bulk TCR libraries were made following a previously described method, with the TCR primers given in Table S5. Purification of total RNA was performed with the Qiagen AllPrep DNA/RNA kit. Before analysis, reads from multiple sequencing runs of one library were combined. In the original analysis: Only reads with exact TCR constant sequence were kept, trimmed to 150 nt, and grouped by their 12-nt molecular barcodes. Reads within each barcode group were sub-clustered using a 15% Levenshtein threshold, and quality-weighted consensus sequences were constructed for each RNA molecule. Non-functional sequences were excluded, and lower-count sequences lying one edit away from another sequence were also excluded. Barcode sub-clusters with fewer than 20% of the maximum read count were removed, based on fitting two negative binomial distributions. TCRdb took the public reads, trimmed them with fastp at Q25, ran MiXCR for clone calling and kept in-frame beta chains. Rows are unified per CDR3 protein, each entry keeping the most common DNA and genes. In this record, the V and J calls reflect TCRdb's handling and not the investigators' own analysis. Across this sample there are about 640,000 distinct CDR3 sequences, with less than 20% seen only once. Roughly 0.83% of the sample lies in the top ten.

Of note for this clonotype: What antigen it recognizes has not been identified. It may be a read error: a sequence one base away is much more abundant.

Sample: naive CD8+ T cells from blood, with Jurkat cell RNA spiked in. The cell subset or site label of this sample denotes: FACS-sorted CD8+CD4-CCR7+CD45RA+ naive T cells. Rearrangement joined TRBV7-9 to TRBJ1-1; a confident D gene designation cannot be given. This TCR derives from a human donor in good health. Some libraries in this study had Jurkat cell RNA spiked in. The CDR3 loop reads CAGSLAVGSRNTEAFF. The sequenced DNA: TGTGCCGGCAGCTTAGCGGTGGGGAGTAGGAACACTGAAGCTTTCTTT.